This T cell receptor (beta chain) was identified in a study of shared clonotypes between healthy human individuals. The assay was immunoSEQ multiplex PCR, and TCRdb's table has in-frame clones only and misses some. The sample carries roughly 1,100,000 clones, around four fifths recorded once. This TCR was recovered from a man aged 18 to 30 in good health. Sequences were obtained from memory CD4+ T cells sorted from blood. Indicated subset: CD45RA-negative fraction.

The CDR3 bases are TGTGCCAGCAGCAGGGGTGGTAATTCACCCCTCCACTTT. It codes for CASSRGGNSPLHF. This chain joins TRBV13 and TRBJ1-6; possibly TRBD1 for D (5 bases). The CDR3 is 13 residues long. Germline V gene data show CDR1 as PRHDT and CDR2 as FYEKMQ (reference sequence). Trimming cost V 5 bases and J 6 bases, with 8 bases left between them. Full variable domain (missing parts from reference TRBV13 and TRBJ1-6): AAGVIQSPRHLIKEKRETATLKCYPIPRHDTVYWYQQGPGQDPQFLISFYEKMQSDKGSIPDRFSAQQFSDYHSELNMSSLELGDSALYFCASSRGGNSPLHFGNGTRLTVT.